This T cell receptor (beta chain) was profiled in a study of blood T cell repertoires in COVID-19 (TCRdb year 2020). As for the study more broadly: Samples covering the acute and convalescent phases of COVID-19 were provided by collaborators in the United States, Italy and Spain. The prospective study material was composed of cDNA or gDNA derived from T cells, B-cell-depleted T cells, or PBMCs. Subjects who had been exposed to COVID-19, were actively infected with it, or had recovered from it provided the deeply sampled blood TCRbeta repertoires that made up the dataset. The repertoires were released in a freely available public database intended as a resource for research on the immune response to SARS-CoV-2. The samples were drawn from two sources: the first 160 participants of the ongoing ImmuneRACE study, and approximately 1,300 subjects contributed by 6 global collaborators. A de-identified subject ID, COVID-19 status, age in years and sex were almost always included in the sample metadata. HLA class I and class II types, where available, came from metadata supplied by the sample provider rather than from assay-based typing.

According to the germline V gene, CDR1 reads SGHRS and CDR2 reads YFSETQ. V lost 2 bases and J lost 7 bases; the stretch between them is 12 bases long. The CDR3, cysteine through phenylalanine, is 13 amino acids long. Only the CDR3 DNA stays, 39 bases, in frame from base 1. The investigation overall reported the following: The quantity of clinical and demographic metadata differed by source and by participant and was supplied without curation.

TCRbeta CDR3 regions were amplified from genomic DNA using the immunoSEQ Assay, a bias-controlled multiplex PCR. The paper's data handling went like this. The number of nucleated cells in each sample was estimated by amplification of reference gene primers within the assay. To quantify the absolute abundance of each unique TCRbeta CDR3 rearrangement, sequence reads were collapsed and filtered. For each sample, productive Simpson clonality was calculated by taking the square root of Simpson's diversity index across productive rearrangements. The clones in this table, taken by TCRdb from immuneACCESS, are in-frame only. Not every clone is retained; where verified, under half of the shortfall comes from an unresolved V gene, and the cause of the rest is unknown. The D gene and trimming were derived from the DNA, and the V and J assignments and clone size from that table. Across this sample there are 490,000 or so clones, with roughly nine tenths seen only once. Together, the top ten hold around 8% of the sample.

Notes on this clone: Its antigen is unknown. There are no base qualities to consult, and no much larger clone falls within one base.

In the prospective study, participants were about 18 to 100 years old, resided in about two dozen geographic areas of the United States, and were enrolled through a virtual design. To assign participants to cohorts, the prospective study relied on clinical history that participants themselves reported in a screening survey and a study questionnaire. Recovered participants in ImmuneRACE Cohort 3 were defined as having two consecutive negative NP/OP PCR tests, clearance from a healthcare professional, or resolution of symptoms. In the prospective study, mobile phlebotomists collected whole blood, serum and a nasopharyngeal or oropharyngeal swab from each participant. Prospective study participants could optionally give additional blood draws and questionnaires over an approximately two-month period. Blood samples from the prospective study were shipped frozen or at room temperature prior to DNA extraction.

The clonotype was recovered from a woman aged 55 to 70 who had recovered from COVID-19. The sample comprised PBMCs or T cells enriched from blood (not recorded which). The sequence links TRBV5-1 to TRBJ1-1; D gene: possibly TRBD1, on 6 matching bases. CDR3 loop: CASSFGTSSEAFF. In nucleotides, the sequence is TGCGCCAGCAGCTTCGGGACAAGTAGTGAAGCTTTCTTT.